Listed below are T cell receptor beta chains from one sample, sequenced in a study of cytomegalovirus exposure and HLA in healthy donors. Data came from immunoSEQ multiplex PCR; TCRdb stores just in-frame clones and leaves some out. The table includes about 130,000 clones, roughly 70% detected once. Sequences were obtained from PBMCs. These receptors all come from a man younger than 45 in good health and CMV-seronegative. The CDR3 runs from the conserved cysteine through the conserved F or W. Each record gives: J gene, D gene, V gene, CDR3 protein. The D gene is left open where the match is weak.

TRBJ1-2 TRBD1 TRBV9 CASSPTGGGYNGYTF
TRBJ2-6 - TRBV20-1 CSGIGVGVLTF
TRBJ2-2 TRBD2 TRBV7-9 CASSSPGEGDVLFF
TRBJ1-1 TRBD1 TRBV4-1 CASSQGPSGGTEAFF
TRBJ1-5 TRBD1 TRBV28 CASSTRRQGDDQPQHF
TRBJ2-5 TRBD1 TRBV7-6 CASSQIVDRGRETQYF
TRBJ1-6 - TRBV4-3 CASSQVFFYNSPLHF
TRBJ1-1 TRBD1 TRBV5-8 CASSPRTGVSTEAFF
TRBJ2-1 TRBD2 TRBV6-5 CASSYRTSPYKFF
TRBJ2-1 - TRBV29-1 CSVARLGLNEQFF
TRBJ2-7 TRBD2 TRBV5-6 CASSLGAGGPGHEQYF
TRBJ1-1 - TRBV18 CASSPKGDAEAFF
TRBJ2-5 - TRBV6-5 CASSYSIVGAGETQYF
TRBJ1-5 TRBD1 TRBV18 CASSPIGTGVTQPQHF
TRBJ2-5 - TRBV6-5 CASSLRTDQETQYF
TRBJ1-1 - TRBV27 CASSLFRNTEAFF
TRBJ2-1 TRBD2 TRBV23-1 CASSQSDFPSGGVYNEQFF
TRBJ2-3 TRBD1 TRBV19 CASSMIRGTGQVTDTQYF
TRBJ2-7 TRBD2 TRBV5-4 CASSWSTSGRSYEQYF
TRBJ1-6 - TRBV30 CAWSGTGQYNKYNSPLHF
TRBJ2-1 TRBD1 TRBV4-2 CASSPTGGGNEQFF
TRBJ2-7 TRBD2 TRBV29-1 CSVEGGGVHEQYF
TRBJ2-1 TRBD2 TRBV4-3 CASSQDWSSSGYNEQFF
TRBJ2-2 - TRBV9 CASSVLSTGELFF